Following are 3 T cell receptor beta chains from one sample sequenced in a study of technical replicates of blood from several donors. The assay was immunoSEQ multiplex PCR, and TCRdb's table has in-frame clones only and misses some. The repertoire holds around 93,000 clones, with around 96% as singletons. Sequenced input: T cells isolated from PBMCs. All receptors come from a human donor in good health.

The J gene is TRBJ2-1, the V gene TRBV7-9; D possibly corresponds to TRBD2 (6 bases). The V and J ends lost 2 bases and 6 bases respectively, with 8 bases between them. The germline V gene has CDR1 SEHNR and CDR2 FQNEAQ (reference sequence). The length of the CDR3 is 13 residues. Here the CDR3 DNA reads TGTGCCAGCAGCTTACCAGCGGGCAATGAGCAGTTCTTC. Its protein product is CASSLPAGNEQFF.

The chain carries TRBV7-9 and TRBJ2-1; the match to TRBD2 covers 12 bases. From germline, CDR1 is SEHNR and CDR2 FQNEAQ (reference sequence). The trim removed 2 bases at V and 0 bases at J, leaving 2 bases unmatched. The CDR3 runs to 17 residues. DNA for the CDR3: TGTGCCAGCAGCTTACTGACTAGCGGGAGCTCCTACAATGAGCAGTTCTTC. Encoded protein: CASSLLTSGSSYNEQFF. The variable domain in full, completed from reference TRBV7-9 and TRBJ2-1, reads DTGVSQNPRHKITKRGQNVTFRCDPISEHNRLYWYRQTLGQGPEFLTYFQNEAQLEKSRLLSDRFSAERPKGSFSTLEIQRTEQGDSAMYLCASSLLTSGSSYNEQFFGPGTRLTVL.

The chain has TRBV7-3 and TRBJ2-6, with D possibly TRBD2 on 6 matching bases. CDR1 SGHTA and CDR2 FQGTGA come from the germline V gene. The CDR3 spans 16 residues. V lost 5 bases to trimming and J lost 1 base, with 12 bases between them. The CDR3 sequence is CASSHDGGSGANVLTF. CDR3 DNA: TGTGCCAGCAGCCATGATGGAGGGTCTGGGGCCAACGTCCTGACTTTC. The full variable domain, in which reference TRBV7-3 and TRBJ2-6 provide the parts outside the CDR3, is GAGVSQTPSNKVTEKGKYVELRCDPISGHTALYWYRQSLGQGPEFLIYFQGTGAADDSGLPNDRFFAVRPEGSVSTLKIQRTERGDSAVYLCASSHDGGSGANVLTFGAGSRLTVL.